Presented here are 27 T cell receptor beta chains from one specimen sequenced in a study of T cell repertoires in cytomegalovirus infection. TCRdb independently ran MiXCR on the reads; one entry per CDR3 protein. The data contain a few hundred thousand distinct CDR3 sequences, roughly 42% of them singletons. Their recognized antigens are unknown. The material was cultured PBMCs, obtained from culture after CMV antigen stimulation. The origin of the receptors is a human donor in good health (CMV status not recorded). Some clones in this sample may be carry-over from other donors' samples.

The chain uses TRBV19 and TRBJ1-2; D uncertain. V was trimmed by 1 base and J by 6 bases, leaving 12 bases between them. This CDR3 region has 14 residues. Looked up from germline, CDR1 is LNHDA and CDR2 is SQIVND (reference sequence). The CDR3 DNA is TGTGCCAGTAGTATAGGGTCGGCTGCCGATGGCTACACCTTC. Translating it yields CASSIGSAADGYTF.

The chain is built from TRBV5-4 and TRBJ2-5; 9 bases map to TRBD1. The germline V gene has CDR1 SGHNT and CDR2 YYREEE (reference sequence). J gave up 3 bases and V 7 bases, and 13 bases lay outside the gene matches. This CDR3 is built from 16 residues. This CDR3 reads CASGLNRGQVEETQYF. CDR3 in DNA: TGTGCCAGCGGATTAAACAGGGGGCAGGTAGAAGAGACCCAGTACTTC. The variable domain in full, with the rest retrieved from reference TRBV5-4 and TRBJ2-5, is ETGVTQSPTHLIKTRGQQVTLRCSSQSGHNTVSWYQQALGQGPQFIFQYYREEENGRGNFPPRFSGLQFPNYSSELNVNALELDDSALYLCASGLNRGQVEETQYFGPGTRLLVL.

The rearrangement links TRBV10-3 to TRBJ1-1; 9 bases match TRBD1. CDR3 size: 15 residues. Unmatched junction bases numbered 8, after V lost 8 bases and J lost 1 base. The germline V gene encodes CDR1 ENHRY and CDR2 SYGVKD. In DNA, the CDR3 is TGTGCCATCTCTCAAGGGACAGGGCGGAACACTGAAGCTTTCTTT. Its translation is CAISQGTGRNTEAFF.

Only a few counts were recorded for this clonotype. V usage is TRBV7-2 and J usage is TRBJ2-3; D is uncertain. The CDR3 sequence is 11 residues long. Per the germline V gene, CDR1 is SGHTA and CDR2 is FQGNSA. V was trimmed by 10 bases and J by 3 bases, leaving 8 bases between them. The CDR3 nucleotides are TGTGCCATCCGGACGACAGATACGCAGTATTTT. Its protein product is CAIRTTDTQYF.

The chain links TRBV6-5 to TRBJ1-4; maybe TRBD1 (6 bases). The germline V and J ends were trimmed by 0 bases and 7 bases, with 9 bases remaining between them. The CDR3 spans 14 residues. Germline lookup yields CDR1 MNHEY and CDR2 SVGAGI. For the CDR3, the DNA is TGTGCCAGCAGTTACTCGTCGGGGGCTGAAAAACTGTTTTTT. The encoded protein is CASSYSSGAEKLFF.

V and J are TRBV7-6 and TRBJ2-7, with D possibly matching TRBD2 (6 bases). The CDR3 extends over 17 amino acids. Trimming cost V 1 base and J 5 bases, with 21 bases left between them. CDR1 is SGHVS, CDR2 FNYEAQ, per germline. This chain's CDR3 is CASSLVSGAKSTDEQYF. In DNA, the CDR3 is TGTGCCAGCAGCTTAGTGTCGGGAGCAAAGTCTACGGACGAGCAGTACTTC.

The rearrangement joins TRBV7-9 to TRBJ2-5; TRBD1 agrees at 7 bases. The ends lost 0 bases at V and 5 bases at J; junction bases unmatched: 6. In germline, CDR1 is SEHNR, CDR2 FQNEAQ (reference sequence). This CDR3 has 15 amino acids. CDR3 residues: CASSLATGARETQYF. The DNA of the CDR3 is TGTGCCAGCAGCTTAGCCACAGGGGCCCGGGAGACCCAGTACTTC.

Concerning this clonotype itself: Because the CDR3 is missing its conserved closing phenylalanine or tryptophan, this is likely a read error. V usage is TRBV7-2 and J usage is TRBJ2-3, with D uncertain. Trimming left V 2 bases short and J 2 bases short, with 14 bases between. The CDR3 sequence is 16 residues long. Germline CDR1 is SGHTA and CDR2 is FQGNSA. The CDR3 is CASSLLYSAYTDTQYL. In DNA form, the CDR3 reads TGTGCCAGCAGCTTATTATACAGCGCCTACACAGATACGCAGTATTTA.

The rearrangement links TRBV19 to TRBJ1-1; D remains unclear. The V end lost 7 bases, the J end lost 0 bases, and 9 bases lay between the germline ends. Germline assignment: CDR1 LNHDA and CDR2 SQIVND (reference sequence). The CDR3 runs 13 residues. The CDR3 DNA is TGTGCCAGTACCTTCGGCTTGAACACTGAAGCTTTCTTT. It translates to CASTFGLNTEAFF.

This chain uses TRBV7-2 with TRBJ2-7; 7 bases match TRBD2. The junction had 10 bases not matched to a gene; V was cut back by 5 bases and J by 0 bases. From germline, CDR1 is SGHTA and CDR2 FQGNSA. CDR3 length: 16 amino acids. CDR3 bases: TGTGCCAGCAGCCTGAACGGGGGACTAAACTCCTACGAGCAGTACTTC. Its translation is CASSLNGGLNSYEQYF. The whole variable domain, remainder taken from reference TRBV7-2 and TRBJ2-7, is GAGVSQSPSNKVTEKGKDVELRCDPISGHTALYWYRQSLGQGLEFLIYFQGNSAPDKSGLPSDRFSAERTGGSVSTLTIQRTQQEDSAVYLCASSLNGGLNSYEQYFGPGTRLTVT.

This rearrangement joins TRBV5-1 to TRBJ2-1; the D gene is possibly TRBD1 (8 bases). The V gene's germline CDR1 is SGHRS and CDR2 YFSETQ. CDR3 length: 16 amino acids. Trimming removed 4 bases at V and 3 bases at J, with 17 bases between. In DNA, the CDR3 is TGCGCCAGCAGCCTCTGGGGGGGACAGGACTACAATGAGCAGTTCTTC. Protein sequence: CASSLWGGQDYNEQFF.

The V and J genes are TRBV20-1 and TRBJ2-5; 8 bases map to TRBD2. V lost 0 bases and J lost 4; bases outside the gene matches: 1. The V gene's germline CDR1 is DFQATT and CDR2 SNEGSKA (reference sequence). This CDR3 has 13 amino acids. The CDR3 DNA is TGCAGTGCTAGAGACGGGGGGGTAGAGACCCAGTACTTC. It codes for CSARDGGVETQYF.

The CDR3 reads CASSPRSGTNYGYTF. In DNA, the CDR3 is TGTGCCAGCAGCCCCCGATCAGGGACTAACTATGGCTACACCTTC. The rearrangement links TRBV7-6 to TRBJ1-2, with D tentatively TRBD1 (5 bases). V was clipped by 5 bases and J by 0 bases, with 13 bases between them. Germline lookup yields CDR1 SGHVS and CDR2 FNYEAQ. The CDR3 loop spans 15 amino acids.

This chain connects TRBV27 to TRBJ2-3; a possible D gene is TRBD2 (5 bases). This CDR3 has 13 amino acids. The V end lost 3 bases, the J end lost 5 bases, and 9 bases lay between the germline ends. Germline assignment: CDR1 MNHEY and CDR2 SMNVEV (reference sequence). The CDR3, as DNA: TGTGCCAGCAGTTTCCCCGGGGTAGATACGCAGTATTTT. As protein: CASSFPGVDTQYF.

The chain employs TRBV7-2 and TRBJ2-2, with D maybe TRBD2 (6 bases). This CDR3 has 14 amino acids. The V end lost 0 bases, the J end lost 9 bases, and 11 bases lay between the germline ends. Germline V gives CDR1 SGHTA, CDR2 FQGNSA. The CDR3 bases are TGTGCCAGCAGCTTAGCGGGACTTGCCCGGGAGCTGTTTTTT. This codes for CASSLAGLARELFF.

The J gene is TRBJ2-1, the V gene TRBV12-5; tentatively, D is TRBD1 or TRBD2 (7 bases each). Germline lookup yields CDR1 LGHNT and CDR2 FRNRAP. The CDR3 has 14 residues. The germline V and J ends were trimmed by 6 bases and 8 bases, with 17 bases remaining between them. CDR3 residues: CASGQGGVRDEQFF. The CDR3, as DNA: TGTGCTAGTGGCCAGGGGGGGGTACGGGATGAGCAGTTCTTC.

The V call is TRBV12-5, the J call TRBJ2-1; perhaps TRBD2 as D (6 bases). Trimming took off 0 bases at V and 4 bases at J, with 16 bases between the two ends. In germline, CDR1 is LGHNT, CDR2 FRNRAP. CDR3 length: 17 residues. The CDR3 DNA reads as TGTGCTAGTGGTTTGGTACGTGGGGGGAGTGGGTACAATGAGCAGTTCTTC. It codes for CASGLVRGGSGYNEQFF.

This sequence joins TRBV20-1 and TRBJ2-1; a possible D gene is TRBD1 (7 bases). V lost 3 bases and J 4 bases, leaving 10 bases between the germline ends. This CDR3 spans 13 amino acids. Germline values: CDR1 DFQATT, CDR2 SNEGSKA (reference sequence). The CDR3 DNA follows: TGCAGTGCTAGCAGGGGGGCTTACAATGAGCAGTTCTTC. It specifies CSASRGAYNEQFF.

The rearrangement links TRBV28 to TRBJ1-5; D might be TRBD1 (5 bases). V dropped 8 bases and J dropped 3 bases, with 14 bases sitting between them. This CDR3 region has 14 residues. Germline CDR1 is MDHEN and CDR2 is SYDVKM. CDR3 loop: CASHTSRANQPQHF. CDR3 sequence (DNA): TGTGCCAGCCACACTTCCAGGGCCAATCAGCCCCAGCATTTT.

The J gene is TRBJ2-3, the V gene TRBV2; 10 bases are a match to TRBD2. V dropped 9 bases and J dropped 1; count of bases not matched to a gene: 7. This CDR3 is 15 amino acids long. Germline V CDR1 and CDR2: SNHLY, FYNNEI. The CDR3 DNA sequence: TGTGCCAGAAGTACTAGCGGGACACGCACAGATACGCAGTATTTT. Its translation is CARSTSGTRTDTQYF.

This clonotype was seen a handful of times. The V call is TRBV7-2, the J call TRBJ1-1, with 7 bases identical to TRBD1. V lost 0 bases and J lost 3; bases outside the gene matches: 7. CDR3 size: 16 residues. Germline CDR1 and CDR2: SGHTA and FQGNSA. As DNA, the CDR3 is TGTGCCAGCAGCTTAGCCCTGGGACAGAGCTACACTGAAGCTTTCTTT. This gives the protein CASSLALGQSYTEAFF.

The rearrangement links TRBV6-6 to TRBJ2-3; perhaps TRBD1 as D (6 bases). Germline V gene data show CDR1 as MNHNY and CDR2 as SVGAGI (reference sequence). The CDR3 extends over 20 amino acids. Trimming shortened V by 0 bases and J by 0 bases, and 22 bases separated the two germline ends. The CDR3 sequence is CASSYSRHTGTPDSTDTQYF. CDR3 bases: TGTGCCAGCAGTTACTCGAGACATACTGGGACACCGGATAGCACAGATACGCAGTATTTT.

The rearrangement joins TRBV4-2 to TRBJ2-7; 8 positions match TRBD2. CDR3 length equals 15 residues. Germline V lookup: CDR1 LGHNA, CDR2 YNFKEQ. Trimming removed 0 bases from V and 3 bases from J; junction bases left unmatched: 4. CDR3 loop: CASSQDRSGSYEQYF. CDR3 DNA sequence: TGTGCCAGCAGCCAAGATCGGAGCGGGAGCTACGAGCAGTACTTC.

This clonotype was seen ten or more times. This chain links TRBV7-2 with TRBJ1-1; the D is unclear. Germline CDR1 and CDR2: SGHTA and FQGNSA. Deletions cut 3 bases from V and 7 bases from J, with 6 bases between. The CDR3 is 11 residues long. The CDR3 DNA sequence: TGTGCCAGCAGCTTCTTTAGTGAAGCTTTCTTT. Its protein is CASSFFSEAFF.

The chain combines TRBV11-2 with TRBJ2-1; D remains ambiguous. This CDR3 has 14 residues. Looked up from germline, CDR1 is SGHAT and CDR2 is FQNNGV. V dropped 3 bases and J dropped 0 bases, with 6 bases sitting between them. The chain's CDR3 is CASSLQDSYNEQFF. The CDR3 coding sequence is TGTGCCAGCAGCTTGCAGGACTCCTACAATGAGCAGTTCTTC.

This chain uses TRBV7-6 with TRBJ1-6; D is uncertain. There are 14 residues in the CDR3. Trimming cost V 5 bases and J 7 bases, with 12 bases left between them. The germline V gene has CDR1 SGHVS and CDR2 FNYEAQ. The CDR3 sequence is CASSLREFNSPLHF. In DNA, the CDR3 is TGTGCCAGCAGCCTCCGGGAATTCAATTCACCCCTCCACTTT.

This clonotype turned up a few times. The chain couples TRBV7-2 to TRBJ2-7; the match to TRBD1 covers 9 bases. The CDR3 is 14 amino acids. Trimming took 6 bases from V and 0 from J; bases not matched to a gene: 3. Germline CDR1 SGHTA, CDR2 FQGNSA. The CDR3 region has the DNA TGTGCCAGCAGGGGGACAGGGAGCTCCTACGAGCAGTACTTC. This gives the protein CASRGTGSSYEQYF.